This T cell receptor (beta chain) appears in the sequencing data of a study of shared clonotypes between healthy human individuals. Study as a whole: Donors had three CD4 naive, three CD4 memory, two CD8 naive and one CD8 memory plate apiece. Study results and caveats: Naive subsets generally exceeded memory subsets in estimated richness. In contrast to clonotypes shared by all four donors, non-shared clonotypes had lower generation probabilities.

As concerns this clone: No antigen is known for it.

The length of the CDR3 is 13 residues. Germline values: CDR1 LNHDA, CDR2 SQIVND (reference sequence). V dropped 5 bases and J dropped 2 bases, with 10 bases sitting between them. For every subset, genomic DNA was evenly distributed across several immunoSEQ plates. Method: immunoSEQ multiplex PCR; TCRdb's copy keeps in-frame clones and lacks some. The profile shows roughly 1 million clones, about 80% of them singletons. The V gene is TRBV19, the J gene TRBJ2-7; perhaps TRBD1 as D (6 bases). This receptor was taken from a man aged 18 to 29 in good health. Sequenced input: memory CD4+ T cells sorted from blood. The subset: CD45RA-negative fraction. CDR3 sequence: CASSYDRTYEQYF. CDR3 DNA: TGTGCCAGTAGTTACGACAGGACCTACGAGCAGTACTTC.